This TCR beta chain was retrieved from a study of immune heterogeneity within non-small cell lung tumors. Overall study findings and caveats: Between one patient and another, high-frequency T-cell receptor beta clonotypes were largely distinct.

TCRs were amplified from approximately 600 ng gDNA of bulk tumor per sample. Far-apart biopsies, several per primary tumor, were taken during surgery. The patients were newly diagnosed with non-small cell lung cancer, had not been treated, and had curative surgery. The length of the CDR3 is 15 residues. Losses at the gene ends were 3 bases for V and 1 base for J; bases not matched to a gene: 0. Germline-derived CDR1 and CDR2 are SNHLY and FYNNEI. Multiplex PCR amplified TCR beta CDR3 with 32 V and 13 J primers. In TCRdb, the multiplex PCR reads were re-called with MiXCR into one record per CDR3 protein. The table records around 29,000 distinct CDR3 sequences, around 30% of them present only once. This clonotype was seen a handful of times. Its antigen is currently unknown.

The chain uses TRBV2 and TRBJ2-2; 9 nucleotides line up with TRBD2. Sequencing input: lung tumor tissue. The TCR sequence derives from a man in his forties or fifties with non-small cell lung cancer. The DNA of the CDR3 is TGTGCCAGCAGTGAGACTAGCGGGAACACCGGGGAGCTGTTTTTT. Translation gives CASSETSGNTGELFF.